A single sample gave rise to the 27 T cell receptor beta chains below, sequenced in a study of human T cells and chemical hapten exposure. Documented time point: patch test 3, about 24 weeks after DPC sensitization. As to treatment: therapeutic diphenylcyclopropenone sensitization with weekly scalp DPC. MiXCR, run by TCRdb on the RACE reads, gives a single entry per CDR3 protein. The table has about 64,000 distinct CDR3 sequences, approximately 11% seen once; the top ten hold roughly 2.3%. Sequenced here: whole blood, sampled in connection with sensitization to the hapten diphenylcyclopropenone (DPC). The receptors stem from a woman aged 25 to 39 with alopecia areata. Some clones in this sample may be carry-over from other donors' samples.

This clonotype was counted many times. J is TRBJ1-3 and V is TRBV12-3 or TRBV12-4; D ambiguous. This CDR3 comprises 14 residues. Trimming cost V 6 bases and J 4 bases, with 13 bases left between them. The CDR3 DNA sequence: TGTGCCAGCAGCCGTGGCGCTGGAGGAAACACCATATATTTT. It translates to CASSRGAGGNTIYF.

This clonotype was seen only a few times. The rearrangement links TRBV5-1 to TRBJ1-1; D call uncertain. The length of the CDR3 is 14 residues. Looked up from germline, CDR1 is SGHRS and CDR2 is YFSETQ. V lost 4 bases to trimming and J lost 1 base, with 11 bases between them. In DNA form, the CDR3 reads TGCGCCAGCAGCCCCGGGTCAGCGAACACTGAAGCTTTCTTT. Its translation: CASSPGSANTEAFF.

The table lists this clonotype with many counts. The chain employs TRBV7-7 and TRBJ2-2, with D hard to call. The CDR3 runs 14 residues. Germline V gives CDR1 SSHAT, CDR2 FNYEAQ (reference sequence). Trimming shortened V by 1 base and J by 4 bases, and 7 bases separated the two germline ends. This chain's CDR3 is CASSLGPSTGELFF. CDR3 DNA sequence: TGTGCCAGCAGCTTAGGCCCATCCACCGGGGAGCTGTTTTTT.

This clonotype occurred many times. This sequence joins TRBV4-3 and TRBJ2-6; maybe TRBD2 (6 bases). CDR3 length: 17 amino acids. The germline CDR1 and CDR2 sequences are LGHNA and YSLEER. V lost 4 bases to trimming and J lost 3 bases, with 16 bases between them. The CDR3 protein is CASSPHGGQGGANVLTF. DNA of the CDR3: TGCGCCAGCAGCCCCCACGGGGGTCAGGGTGGGGCCAACGTCCTGACTTTC.

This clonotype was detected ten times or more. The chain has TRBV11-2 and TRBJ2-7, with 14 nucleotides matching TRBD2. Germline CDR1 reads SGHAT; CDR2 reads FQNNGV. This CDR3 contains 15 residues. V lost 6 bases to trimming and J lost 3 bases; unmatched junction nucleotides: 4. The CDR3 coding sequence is TGTGCCAGCAGACCCGGGACTAGCGGGAGCTACGAGCAGTACTTC. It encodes CASRPGTSGSYEQYF.

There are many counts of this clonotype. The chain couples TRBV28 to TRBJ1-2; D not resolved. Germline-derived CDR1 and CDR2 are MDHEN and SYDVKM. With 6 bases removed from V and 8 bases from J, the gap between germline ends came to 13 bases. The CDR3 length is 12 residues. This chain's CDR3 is CASRPGAHGYTF. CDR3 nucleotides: TGTGCCAGCAGGCCGGGTGCCCACGGCTACACCTTC.

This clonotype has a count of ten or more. CDR3: CASSPPGQSNEKLFF. CDR3 coding DNA: TGTGCCAGCTCACCGCCGGGACAGAGTAATGAAAAACTGTTTTTT. The rearrangement uses TRBV18 and TRBJ1-4, with 7 bases fitting TRBD1. Germline V gene lookup returns CDR1 KGHSH and CDR2 LQKENI. V lost 3 bases to trimming and J lost 4 bases; unmatched junction nucleotides: 5. This CDR3 has 15 residues. The variable domain in full, completed from reference TRBV18 and TRBJ1-4, reads NAGVMQNPRHLVRRRGQEARLRCSPMKGHSHVYWYRQLPEEGLKFMVYLQKENIIDESGMPKERFSAEFPKEGPSILRIQQVVRGDSAAYFCASSPPGQSNEKLFFGSGTQLSVL.

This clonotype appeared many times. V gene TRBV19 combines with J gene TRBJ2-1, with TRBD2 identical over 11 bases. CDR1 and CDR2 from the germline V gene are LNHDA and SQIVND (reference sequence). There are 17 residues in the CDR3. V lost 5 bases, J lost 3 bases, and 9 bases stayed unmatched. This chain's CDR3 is CASSFLTSGSLYNEQFF. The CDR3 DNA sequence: TGTGCCAGTAGTTTCCTCACTAGCGGGAGCCTCTACAATGAGCAGTTCTTC.

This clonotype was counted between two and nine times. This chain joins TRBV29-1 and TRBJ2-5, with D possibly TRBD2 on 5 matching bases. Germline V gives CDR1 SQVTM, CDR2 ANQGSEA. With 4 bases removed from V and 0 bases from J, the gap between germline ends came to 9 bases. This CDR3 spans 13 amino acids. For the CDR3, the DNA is TGCAGCGTTGGAGAGGGAAACCAAGAGACCCAGTACTTC. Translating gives CSVGEGNQETQYF. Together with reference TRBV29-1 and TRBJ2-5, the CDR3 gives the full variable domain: SAVISQKPSRDICQRGTSLTIQCQVDSQVTMMFWYRQQPGQSLTLIATANQGSEATYESGFVIDKFPISRPNLTFSTLTVSNMSPEDSSIYLCSVGEGNQETQYFGPGTRLLVL.

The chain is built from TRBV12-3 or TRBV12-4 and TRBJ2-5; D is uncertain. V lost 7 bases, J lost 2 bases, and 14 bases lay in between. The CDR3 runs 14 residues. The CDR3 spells CASTSGLTQETQYF. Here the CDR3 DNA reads TGTGCCAGCACCTCCGGGCTAACACAAGAGACCCAGTACTTC.

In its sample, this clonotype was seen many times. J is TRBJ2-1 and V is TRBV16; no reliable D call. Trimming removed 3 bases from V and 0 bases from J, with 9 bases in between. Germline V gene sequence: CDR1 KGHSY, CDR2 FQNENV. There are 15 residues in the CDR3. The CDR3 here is CASSQSTLSYNEQFF. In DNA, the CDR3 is TGTGCCAGCAGCCAGTCGACCCTCTCCTACAATGAGCAGTTCTTC.

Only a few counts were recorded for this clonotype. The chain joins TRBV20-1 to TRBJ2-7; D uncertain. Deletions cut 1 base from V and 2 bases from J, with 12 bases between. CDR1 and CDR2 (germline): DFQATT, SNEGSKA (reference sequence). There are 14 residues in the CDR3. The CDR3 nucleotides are TGCAGTGCTAGAGTTCTTGAGGAAGCCTACGAGCAGTACTTC. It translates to CSARVLEEAYEQYF.

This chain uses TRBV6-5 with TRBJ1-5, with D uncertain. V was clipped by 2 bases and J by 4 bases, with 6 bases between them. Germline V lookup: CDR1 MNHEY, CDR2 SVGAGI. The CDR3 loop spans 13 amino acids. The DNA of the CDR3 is TGTGCCAGCAGTTACCGCGGGAATCAGCCCCAGCATTTT. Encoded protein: CASSYRGNQPQHF.

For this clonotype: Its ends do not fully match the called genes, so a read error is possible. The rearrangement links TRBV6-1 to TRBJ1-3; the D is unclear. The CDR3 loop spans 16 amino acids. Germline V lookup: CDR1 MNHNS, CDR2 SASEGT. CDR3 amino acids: CTSSEIMSPTGNTIYF. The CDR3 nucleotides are TGTACCAGCAGTGAAATTATGTCTCCTACCGGAAACACCATATATTTT.

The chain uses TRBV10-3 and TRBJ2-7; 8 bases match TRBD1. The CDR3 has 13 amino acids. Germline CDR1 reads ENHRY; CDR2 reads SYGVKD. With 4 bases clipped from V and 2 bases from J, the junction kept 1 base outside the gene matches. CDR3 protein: CAISAGQAYEQYF. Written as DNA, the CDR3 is TGTGCCATCAGTGCGGGACAGGCCTACGAGCAGTACTTC.

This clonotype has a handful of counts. In DNA form, the CDR3 reads TGTGCCAGCAGCTTAGGGGGATTTGGTATCTCCTACGAGCAGTACTTC. This gives the protein CASSLGGFGISYEQYF. The chain has TRBV11-2 and TRBJ2-7, with D unresolved. This CDR3 is 16 amino acids long. Germline V lookup: CDR1 SGHAT, CDR2 FQNNGV. V dropped 1 base and J dropped 0 bases, with 13 bases sitting between them. The whole variable domain, filled in from reference TRBV11-2 and TRBJ2-7, reads EAGVAQSPRYKIIEKRQSVAFWCNPISGHATLYWYQQILGQGPKLLIQFQNNGVVDDSQLPKDRFSAERLKGVDSTLKIQPAKLEDSAVYLCASSLGGFGISYEQYFGPGTRLTVT.

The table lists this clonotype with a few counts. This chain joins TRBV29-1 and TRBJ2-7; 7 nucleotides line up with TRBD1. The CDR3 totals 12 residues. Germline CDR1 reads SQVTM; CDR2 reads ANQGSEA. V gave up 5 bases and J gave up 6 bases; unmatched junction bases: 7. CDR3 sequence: CSVYFNRGEQYF. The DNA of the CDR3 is TGCAGCGTTTATTTTAACAGGGGCGAGCAGTACTTC.

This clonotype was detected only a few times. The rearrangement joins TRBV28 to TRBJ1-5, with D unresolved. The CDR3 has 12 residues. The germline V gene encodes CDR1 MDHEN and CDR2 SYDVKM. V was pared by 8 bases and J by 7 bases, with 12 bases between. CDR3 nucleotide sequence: TGTGCCAGCGCTGACGGCGGGCAGCCCCAGCATTTT. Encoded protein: CASADGGQPQHF.

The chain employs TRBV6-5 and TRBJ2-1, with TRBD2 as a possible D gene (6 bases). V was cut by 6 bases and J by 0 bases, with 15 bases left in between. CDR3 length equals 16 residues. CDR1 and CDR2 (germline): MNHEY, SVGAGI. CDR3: CASRRERVSSYNEQFF. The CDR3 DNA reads TGTGCCAGCAGGAGAGAGCGGGTGAGCTCCTACAATGAGCAGTTCTTC.

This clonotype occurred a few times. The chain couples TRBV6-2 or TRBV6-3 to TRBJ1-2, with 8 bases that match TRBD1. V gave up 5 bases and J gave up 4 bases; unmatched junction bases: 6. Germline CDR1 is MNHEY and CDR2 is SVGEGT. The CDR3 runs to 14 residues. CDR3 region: CASSLRTGSYGYTF. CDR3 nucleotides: TGTGCCAGCAGTCTTCGGACAGGGAGCTATGGCTACACCTTC.

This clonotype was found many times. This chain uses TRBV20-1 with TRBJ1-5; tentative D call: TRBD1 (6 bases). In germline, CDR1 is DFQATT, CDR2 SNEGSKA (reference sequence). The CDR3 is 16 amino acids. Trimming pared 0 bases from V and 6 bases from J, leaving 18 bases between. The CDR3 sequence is CSARDEGGVGSQPQHF. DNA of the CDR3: TGCAGTGCTAGAGATGAAGGGGGTGTAGGTAGTCAGCCCCAGCATTTT.

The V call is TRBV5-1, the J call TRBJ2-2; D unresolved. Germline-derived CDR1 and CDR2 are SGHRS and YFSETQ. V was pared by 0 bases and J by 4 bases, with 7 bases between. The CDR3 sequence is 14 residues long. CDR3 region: CASSLEWGTGELFF. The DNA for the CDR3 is TGCGCCAGCAGCTTGGAATGGGGCACCGGGGAGCTGTTTTTT. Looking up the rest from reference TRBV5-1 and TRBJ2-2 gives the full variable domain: KAGVTQTPRYLIKTRGQQVTLSCSPISGHRSVSWYQQTPGQGLQFLFEYFSETQRNKGNFPGRFSGRQFSNSRSEMNVSTLELGDSALYLCASSLEWGTGELFFGEGSRLTVL.

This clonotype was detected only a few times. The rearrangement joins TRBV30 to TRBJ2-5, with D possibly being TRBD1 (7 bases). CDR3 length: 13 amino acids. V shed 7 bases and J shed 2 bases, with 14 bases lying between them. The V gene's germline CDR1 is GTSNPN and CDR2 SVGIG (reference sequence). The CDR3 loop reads CAFGGQLQETQYF. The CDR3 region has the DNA TGTGCCTTCGGGGGACAGTTACAAGAGACCCAGTACTTC.

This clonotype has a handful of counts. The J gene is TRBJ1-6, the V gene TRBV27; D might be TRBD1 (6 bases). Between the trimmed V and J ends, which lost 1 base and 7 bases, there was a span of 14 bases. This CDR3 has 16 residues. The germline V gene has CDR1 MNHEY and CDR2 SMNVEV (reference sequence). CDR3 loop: CASSLYAWDKNSPLHF. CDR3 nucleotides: TGTGCCAGCAGTTTATATGCGTGGGACAAAAATTCACCCCTCCACTTT.

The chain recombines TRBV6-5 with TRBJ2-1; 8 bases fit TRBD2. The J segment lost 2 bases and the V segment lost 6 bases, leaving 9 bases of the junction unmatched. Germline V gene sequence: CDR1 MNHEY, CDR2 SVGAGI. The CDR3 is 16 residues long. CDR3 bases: TGTGCCAGCAGATCAATAGCGGGACCGACCTACAATGAGCAGTTCTTC. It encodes CASRSIAGPTYNEQFF.

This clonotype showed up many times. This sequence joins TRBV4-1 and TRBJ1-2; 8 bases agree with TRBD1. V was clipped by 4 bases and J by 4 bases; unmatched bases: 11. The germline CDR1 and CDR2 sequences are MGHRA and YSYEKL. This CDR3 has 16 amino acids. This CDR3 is CASSPIRDRLLYGYTF. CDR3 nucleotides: TGCGCCAGCAGCCCCATAAGGGACAGGCTCCTCTATGGCTACACCTTC.

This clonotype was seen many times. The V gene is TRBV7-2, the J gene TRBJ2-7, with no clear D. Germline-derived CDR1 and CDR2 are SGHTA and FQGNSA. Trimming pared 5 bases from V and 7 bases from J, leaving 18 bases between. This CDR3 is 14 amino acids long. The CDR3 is CASSLRPRAREQYF. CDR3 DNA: TGTGCCAGCAGCCTACGGCCCCGGGCGAGGGAGCAGTACTTC.